This T cell receptor (beta chain) came from a study of T cell repertoires in cytomegalovirus infection. Study information: Based on public TCR beta signatures, there were indications of CMV infection and of a matching HLA type.

TCRdb reprocessed the reads via MiXCR and lists one record per CDR3 protein. The sample gives 200,000 to 250,000 distinct CDR3 sequences, approximately 22% of which show up once; roughly 18% is in the top ten. General study findings and limits: HLA-C-restricted CMV clonotypes gave the most frequent clonotype in two of eight donors. The study identified carriers of CMV plus the relevant HLA from cumulative public TCR beta family frequency.

Per the germline V gene, CDR1 is SEHNR and CDR2 is FQNEAQ (reference sequence). The CDR3 extends over 12 amino acids. The table lists this clonotype with a count of one. The antigen is unknown. One end of the junction fails to match germline, which may point to a read error. The TCR originated in a human donor in good health (CMV status not recorded). Some clones in this sample may be carry-over from other donors' samples. V gene TRBV7-9 combines with J gene TRBJ2-1, with a tentative D call TRBD1 (6 bases). The sample was CD8+ T cells from PBMCs. This CDR3 reads CANSPGVDEQFF. CDR3 DNA sequence: TGTGCCAACAGCCCAGGGGTCGATGAGCAGTTCTTC. The entire variable domain, with the rest obtained from reference TRBV7-9 and TRBJ2-1, is as follows: DTGVSQNPRHKITKRGQNVTFRCDPISEHNRLYWYRQTLGQGPEFLTYFQNEAQLEKSRLLSDRFSAERPKGSFSTLEIQRTEQGDSAMYLCANSPGVDEQFFGPGTRLTVL.